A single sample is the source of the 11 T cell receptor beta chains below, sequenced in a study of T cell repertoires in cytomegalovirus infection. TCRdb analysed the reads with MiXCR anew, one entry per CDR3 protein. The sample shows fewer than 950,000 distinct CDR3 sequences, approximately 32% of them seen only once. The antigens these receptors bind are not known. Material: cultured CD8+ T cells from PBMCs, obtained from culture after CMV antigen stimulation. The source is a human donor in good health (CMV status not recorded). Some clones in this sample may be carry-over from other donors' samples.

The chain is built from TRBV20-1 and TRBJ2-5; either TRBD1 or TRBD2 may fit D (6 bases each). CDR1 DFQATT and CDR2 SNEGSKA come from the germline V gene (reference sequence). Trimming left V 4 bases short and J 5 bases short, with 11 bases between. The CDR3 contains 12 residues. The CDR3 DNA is TGCAGTGCTATAAGGGGGGCTGAGACCCAGTACTTC. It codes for CSAIRGAETQYF.

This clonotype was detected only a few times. Here the CDR3 reads CASSLGAGMGTEAFF. DNA of the CDR3: TGTGCCAGCAGCTTGGGGGCAGGGATGGGCACTGAAGCTTTCTTT. This chain joins TRBV5-6 and TRBJ1-1; possible D gene TRBD1, 5 bases. This CDR3 contains 15 residues. V was pared by 0 bases and J by 4 bases, with 13 bases between. Germline CDR1 and CDR2: SGHDT and YYEEEE. The variable domain in full, with the rest retrieved from reference TRBV5-6 and TRBJ1-1, is DAGVTQSPTHLIKTRGQQVTLRCSPKSGHDTVSWYQQALGQGPQFIFQYYEEEERQRGNFPDRFSGHQFPNYSSELNVNALLLGDSALYLCASSLGAGMGTEAFFGQGTRLTVV.

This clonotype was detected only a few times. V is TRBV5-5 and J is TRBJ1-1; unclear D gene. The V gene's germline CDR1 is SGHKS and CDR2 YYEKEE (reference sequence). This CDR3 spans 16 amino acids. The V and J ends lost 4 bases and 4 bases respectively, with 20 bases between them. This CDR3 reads CASSPHRGGKGTEAFF. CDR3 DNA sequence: TGTGCCAGCAGCCCCCACCGCGGAGGGAAAGGCACTGAAGCTTTCTTT.

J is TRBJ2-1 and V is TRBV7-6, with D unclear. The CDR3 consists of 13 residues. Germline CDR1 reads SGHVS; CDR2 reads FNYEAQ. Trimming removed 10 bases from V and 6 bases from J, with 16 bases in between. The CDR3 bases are TGTGCCATCCTAATCGCCAGGTTCAATGAGCAGTTCTTC. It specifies CAILIARFNEQFF.

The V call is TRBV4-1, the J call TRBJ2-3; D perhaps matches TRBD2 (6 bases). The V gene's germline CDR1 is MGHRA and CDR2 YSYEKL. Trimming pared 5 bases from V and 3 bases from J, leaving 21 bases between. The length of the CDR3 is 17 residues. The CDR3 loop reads CASSYDRRGYGTDTQYF. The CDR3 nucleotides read TGCGCCAGCAGCTACGACCGACGGGGGTATGGGACAGATACGCAGTATTTT.

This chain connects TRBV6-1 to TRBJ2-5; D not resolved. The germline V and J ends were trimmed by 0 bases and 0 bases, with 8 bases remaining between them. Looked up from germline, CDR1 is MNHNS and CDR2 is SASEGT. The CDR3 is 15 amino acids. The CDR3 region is CASSEAGIYQETQYF. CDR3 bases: TGTGCCAGCAGTGAAGCAGGGATTTACCAAGAGACCCAGTACTTC.

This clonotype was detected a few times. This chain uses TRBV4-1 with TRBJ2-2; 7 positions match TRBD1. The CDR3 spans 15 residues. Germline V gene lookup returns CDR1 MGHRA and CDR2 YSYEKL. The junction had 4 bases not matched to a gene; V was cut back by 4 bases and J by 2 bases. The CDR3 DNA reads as TGCGCCAGCAGCCGGGGACAGAAAAACACCGGGGAGCTGTTTTTT. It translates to CASSRGQKNTGELFF.

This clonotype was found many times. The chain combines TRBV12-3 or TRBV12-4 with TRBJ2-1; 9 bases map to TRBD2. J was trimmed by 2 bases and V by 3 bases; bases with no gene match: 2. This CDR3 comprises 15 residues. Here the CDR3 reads CASSFSSGAYNEQFF. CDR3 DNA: TGTGCCAGCAGTTTCTCTAGCGGGGCCTACAATGAGCAGTTCTTC.

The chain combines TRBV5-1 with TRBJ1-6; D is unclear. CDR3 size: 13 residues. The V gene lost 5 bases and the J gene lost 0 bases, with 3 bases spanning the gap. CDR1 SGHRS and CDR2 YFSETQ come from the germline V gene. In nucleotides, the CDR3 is TGCGCCAGCAGGAGCTCCTATAATTCACCCCTCCACTTT. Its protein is CASRSSYNSPLHF.

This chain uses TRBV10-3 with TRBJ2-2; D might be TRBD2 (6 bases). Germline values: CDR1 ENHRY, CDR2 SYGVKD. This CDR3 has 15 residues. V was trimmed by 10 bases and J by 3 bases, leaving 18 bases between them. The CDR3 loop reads CATTLEREDTGELFF. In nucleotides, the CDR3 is TGTGCCACTACCCTAGAAAGGGAGGACACCGGGGAGCTGTTTTTT.

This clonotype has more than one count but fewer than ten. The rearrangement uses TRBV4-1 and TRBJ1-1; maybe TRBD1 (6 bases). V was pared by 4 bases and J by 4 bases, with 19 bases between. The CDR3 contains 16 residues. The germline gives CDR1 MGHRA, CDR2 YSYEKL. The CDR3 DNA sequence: TGCGCCAGCAGCCTAAGGGACACCCTCCCGGGCACTGAAGCTTTCTTT. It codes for CASSLRDTLPGTEAFF.